The 13 T cell receptor beta chains reported below all come from one sample, sequenced in a study of cytomegalovirus exposure and HLA in healthy donors. Both 60 Vbeta primers and 13 Jbeta primers went into the PCR. TCRdb keeps only in-frame clones here, not all; method: immunoSEQ multiplex PCR. This sample contains about 200,000 clones. The sample was PBMCs. The origin of the receptors is a girl under 10 years old in good health and CMV-seropositive.

This chain joins TRBV6-1 and TRBJ1-2; D might be TRBD1 (6 bases). The germline V and J ends were trimmed by 1 base and 4 bases, with 16 bases remaining between them. This CDR3 has 16 residues. Germline V gives CDR1 MNHNS, CDR2 SASEGT. CDR3 nucleotides: TGTGCCAGCAGTGAAGGGTCGGGGGGCGGAACCTATGGCTACACCTTC. Residues: CASSEGSGGGTYGYTF.

This rearrangement joins TRBV7-2 to TRBJ1-1; D is unresolved. Trimming stripped 5 bases from V and 11 bases from J, with 15 bases between. Germline V gene data show CDR1 as SGHTA and CDR2 as FQGNSA. CDR3 length: 12 amino acids. DNA of the CDR3: TGTGCCAGCAGCCGATTCCCCCTCCAGGCTTTCTTT. Protein: CASSRFPLQAFF.

This chain connects TRBV29-1 to TRBJ2-1, with no clear D. Trimming cost V 6 bases and J 5 bases, with 8 bases left between them. This CDR3 region has 11 residues. Germline loops: CDR1 SQVTM, CDR2 ANQGSEA. CDR3 residues: CSVATDNEQFF. The DNA for the CDR3 is TGCAGCGTCGCTACCGACAATGAGCAGTTCTTC.

This rearrangement joins TRBV6-1 to TRBJ2-5; 10 bases agree with TRBD2. The DNA end is more similar to TRBJ2-7, so the J call may be wrong. CDR3 length: 15 residues. CDR1 and CDR2 (germline): MNHNS, SASEGT. The CDR3 loop is CASSDVAGGSYEQYF. The CDR3 region has the DNA TGTGCCAGCAGTGATGTAGCGGGAGGAAGCTACGAGCAGTACTTC.

The chain employs TRBV7-9 and TRBJ2-7, with 10 bases identical to TRBD2. CDR1 is SEHNR, CDR2 FQNEAQ, per germline (reference sequence). Trimming cost V 5 bases and J 5 bases; bases outside gene matches: 6. This CDR3 has 14 residues. CDR3 loop: CASSTASGSHEQYF. DNA of the CDR3: TGTGCCAGCAGCACAGCTAGCGGGAGCCACGAGCAGTACTTC.

The V gene is TRBV28, the J gene TRBJ2-1; the match to TRBD2 covers 8 bases. The junction had 8 bases not matched to a gene; V was cut back by 6 bases and J by 4 bases. CDR3 length equals 15 residues. CDR1 is MDHEN, CDR2 SYDVKM, per germline. The CDR3 DNA is TGTGCCAGCAGATCAGCGGGAGAGGGTTACAATGAGCAGTTCTTC. This translates into CASRSAGEGYNEQFF.

The chain recombines TRBV19 with TRBJ2-7, with D uncertain. Germline values: CDR1 LNHDA, CDR2 SQIVND (reference sequence). The CDR3 length is 13 residues. V lost 3 bases and J lost 0, with 6 bases in between. The DNA of the CDR3 is TGTGCCAGTAGTATGGAGAGCTCCTACGAGCAGTACTTC. Its protein is CASSMESSYEQYF.

The chain employs TRBV6-6 and TRBJ2-3; 9 bases are shared with TRBD2. Germline lookup yields CDR1 MNHNY and CDR2 SVGAGI (reference sequence). Losses at the gene ends were 1 base for V and 5 bases for J; bases not matched to a gene: 1. The CDR3 covers 14 residues. The CDR3 here is CASSYLAGVDTQYF. The CDR3 bases are TGTGCCAGCAGTTACTTAGCGGGGGTAGATACGCAGTATTTT.

The chain uses TRBV6-6 and TRBJ2-6; 8 nucleotides agree with TRBD1. The CDR3 spans 16 residues. V trimming: 8 bases; J trimming: 0 bases; junction bases outside the gene matches: 6. CDR1 MNHNY and CDR2 SVGAGI come from the germline V gene (reference sequence). CDR3 DNA: TGTGCCAGCTGGGACAGGCTTAGCTCTGGGGCCAACGTCCTGACTTTC. This codes for CASWDRLSSGANVLTF.

J is TRBJ1-1 and V is TRBV7-9, with 10 bases identical to TRBD1. The germline V gene has CDR1 SEHNR and CDR2 FQNEAQ (reference sequence). V lost 6 bases, J lost 0 bases, and 7 bases stayed unmatched. The CDR3 has 16 residues. The CDR3, as DNA: TGTGCCAGCAGGCCGCGGGACAGGGGATTGAACACTGAAGCTTTCTTT. Encoded protein: CASRPRDRGLNTEAFF.

CDR3 bases: TGTGCCTGGAGACCGGGACAGGTGACCTACGAGCAGTACTTC. Amino acid sequence: CAWRPGQVTYEQYF. The chain combines TRBV30 with TRBJ2-5; 8 nucleotides match TRBD1. Near its end, the DNA agrees better with TRBJ2-7, so the J call may be wrong. Looked up from germline, CDR1 is GTSNPN and CDR2 is SVGIG (reference sequence). CDR3 length equals 14 residues.

Worth noting for this clone: One end of the junction is discordant with germline, which a read error may explain. This chain uses TRBV28 with TRBJ1-5; 8 nucleotides match TRBD1. Germline V lookup: CDR1 MDHEN, CDR2 SYDVKM. The CDR3 length is 17 residues. CDR3 loop: CASSPRSQGASIQPQHF. The CDR3 DNA reads TGTGCCAGCAGCCCAAGGTCGCAGGGGGCTAGCATTCAGCCCCAGCATTTT. The full variable domain, completed using reference TRBV28 and TRBJ1-5, is DVKVTQSSRYLVKRTGEKVFLECVQDMDHENMFWYRQDPGLGLRLIYFSYDVKMKEKGDIPEGYSVSREKKERFSLILESASTNQTSMYLCASSPRSQGASIQPQHFGDGTRLSIL.

CDR3 DNA sequence: TGTGCCATCGAAGACAGGGCTTCCTACAATGAGCAGTTCTTC. Encoded protein: CAIEDRASYNEQFF. This chain links TRBV10-3 with TRBJ2-1; TRBD1 matches 7 bases. V lost 8 bases to trimming and J lost 1 base; unmatched junction nucleotides: 5. CDR1 ENHRY and CDR2 SYGVKD come from the germline V gene. The CDR3 covers 14 residues.